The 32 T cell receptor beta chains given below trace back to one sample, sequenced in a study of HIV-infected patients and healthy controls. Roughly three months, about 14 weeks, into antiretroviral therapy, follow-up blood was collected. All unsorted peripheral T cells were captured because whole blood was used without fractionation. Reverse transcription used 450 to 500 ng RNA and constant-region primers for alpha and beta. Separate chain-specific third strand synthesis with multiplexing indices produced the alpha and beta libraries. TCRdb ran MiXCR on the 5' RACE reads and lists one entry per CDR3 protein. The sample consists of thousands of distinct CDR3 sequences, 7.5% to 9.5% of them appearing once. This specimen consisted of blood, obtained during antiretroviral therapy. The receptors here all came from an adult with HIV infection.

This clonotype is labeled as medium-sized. DNA for the CDR3: TGTGCCAGCAGCTCAGGACCCAGGGGCGCTGACACTGAAGCTTTCTTT. This gives the protein CASSSGPRGADTEAFF. The rearrangement uses TRBV11-2 and TRBJ1-1; tentatively, D is TRBD1 (6 bases). Germline V gene lookup returns CDR1 SGHAT and CDR2 FQNNGV. The CDR3 runs 16 residues. V lost 4 bases and J lost 3, with 18 bases in between.

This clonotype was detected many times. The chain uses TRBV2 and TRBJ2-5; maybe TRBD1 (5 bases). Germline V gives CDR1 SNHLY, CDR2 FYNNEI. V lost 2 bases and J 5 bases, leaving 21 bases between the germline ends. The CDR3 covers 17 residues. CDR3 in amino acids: CASSEIGRQPALETQYF. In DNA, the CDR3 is TGTGCCAGCAGTGAAATAGGAAGACAGCCGGCTTTGGAGACCCAGTACTTC. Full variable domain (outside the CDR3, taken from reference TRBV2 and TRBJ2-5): EPEVTQTPSHQVTQMGQEVILRCVPISNHLYFYWYRQILGQKVEFLVSFYNNEISEKSEIFDDQFSVERPDGSNFTLKIRSTKLEDSAMYFCASSEIGRQPALETQYFGPGTRLLVL.

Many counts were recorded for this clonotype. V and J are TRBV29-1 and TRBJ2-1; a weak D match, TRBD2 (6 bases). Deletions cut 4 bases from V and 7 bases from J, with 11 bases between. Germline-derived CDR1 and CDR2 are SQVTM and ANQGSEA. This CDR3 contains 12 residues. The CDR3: CSVGAGLNEQFF. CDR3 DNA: TGCAGCGTTGGAGCGGGTCTTAATGAGCAGTTCTTC.

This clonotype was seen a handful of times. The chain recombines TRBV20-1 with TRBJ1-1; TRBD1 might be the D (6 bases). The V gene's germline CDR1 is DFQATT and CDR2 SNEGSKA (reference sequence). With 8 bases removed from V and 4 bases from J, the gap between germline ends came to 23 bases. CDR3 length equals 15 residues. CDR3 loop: CSKIRATGSGTEAFF. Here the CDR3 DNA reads TGCAGTAAAATCCGGGCTACAGGGTCGGGCACTGAAGCTTTCTTT.

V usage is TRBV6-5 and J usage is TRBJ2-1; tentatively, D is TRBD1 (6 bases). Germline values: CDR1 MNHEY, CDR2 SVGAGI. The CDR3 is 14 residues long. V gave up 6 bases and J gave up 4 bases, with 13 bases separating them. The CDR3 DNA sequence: TGTGCCAGCAGACTAGGACAGTTTTACAATGAGCAGTTCTTC. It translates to CASRLGQFYNEQFF.

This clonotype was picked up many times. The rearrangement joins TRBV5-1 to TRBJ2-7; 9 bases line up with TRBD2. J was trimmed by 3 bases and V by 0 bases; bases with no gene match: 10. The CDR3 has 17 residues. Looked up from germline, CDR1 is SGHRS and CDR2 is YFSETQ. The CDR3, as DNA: TGCGCCAGCAGCTTGGAAGGTAGCGGGGGTTTCGGCTACGAGCAGTACGTC. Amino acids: CASSLEGSGGFGYEQYV.

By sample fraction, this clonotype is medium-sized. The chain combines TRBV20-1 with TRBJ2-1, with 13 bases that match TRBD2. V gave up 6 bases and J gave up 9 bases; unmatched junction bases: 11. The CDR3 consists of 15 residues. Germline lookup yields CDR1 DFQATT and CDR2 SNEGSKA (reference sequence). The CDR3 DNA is TGCAGTGCGTTACATACTAGCGGGGGGGCCTCTGAGCAGTTCTTC. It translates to CSALHTSGGASEQFF.

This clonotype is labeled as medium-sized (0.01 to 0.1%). The CDR3 region is CASNRTGRRVTEAFF. The DNA of the CDR3 is TGTGCCAGCAACCGGACAGGGAGAAGAGTCACTGAAGCTTTCTTT. The chain employs TRBV6-4 and TRBJ1-1; 8 bases agree with TRBD1. The CDR3 totals 15 residues. Trimming at V came to 7 bases and at J to 4 bases, leaving 11 bases not matched to a gene. Germline loops: CDR1 MRHNA, CDR2 SNTAGT.

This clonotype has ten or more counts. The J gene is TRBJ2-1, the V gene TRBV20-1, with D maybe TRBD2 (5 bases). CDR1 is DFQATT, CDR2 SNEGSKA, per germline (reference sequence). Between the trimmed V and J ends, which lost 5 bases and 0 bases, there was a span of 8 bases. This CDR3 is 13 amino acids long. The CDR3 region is CSAGGRSYNEQFF. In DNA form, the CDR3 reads TGCAGTGCTGGAGGACGCTCCTACAATGAGCAGTTCTTC.

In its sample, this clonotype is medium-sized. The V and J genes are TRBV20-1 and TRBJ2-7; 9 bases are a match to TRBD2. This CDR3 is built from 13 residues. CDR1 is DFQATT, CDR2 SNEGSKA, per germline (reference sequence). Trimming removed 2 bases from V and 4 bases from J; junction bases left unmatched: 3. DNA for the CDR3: TGCAGTGCTAGACTAGCGGGAAGGTACGAGCAGTACTTC. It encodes CSARLAGRYEQYF.

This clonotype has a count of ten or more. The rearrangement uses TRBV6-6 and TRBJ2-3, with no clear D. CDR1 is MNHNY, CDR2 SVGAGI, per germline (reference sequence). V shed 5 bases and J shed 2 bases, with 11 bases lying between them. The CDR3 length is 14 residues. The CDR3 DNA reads TGTGCCAGCAGTCAAACACGATTCACAGATACGCAGTATTTT. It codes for CASSQTRFTDTQYF.

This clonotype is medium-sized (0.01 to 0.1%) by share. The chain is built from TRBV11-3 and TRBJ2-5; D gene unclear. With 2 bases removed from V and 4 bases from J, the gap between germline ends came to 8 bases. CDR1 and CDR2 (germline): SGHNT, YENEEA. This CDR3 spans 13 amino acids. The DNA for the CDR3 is TGTGCCAGCAGCTTAAATCAGCGAGAGACCCAGTACTTC. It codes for CASSLNQRETQYF. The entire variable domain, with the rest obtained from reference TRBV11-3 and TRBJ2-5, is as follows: EAGVVQSPRYKIIEKKQPVAFWCNPISGHNTLYWYLQNLGQGPELLIRYENEEAVDDSQLPKDRFSAERLKGVDSTLKIQPAELGDSAVYLCASSLNQRETQYFGPGTRLLVL.

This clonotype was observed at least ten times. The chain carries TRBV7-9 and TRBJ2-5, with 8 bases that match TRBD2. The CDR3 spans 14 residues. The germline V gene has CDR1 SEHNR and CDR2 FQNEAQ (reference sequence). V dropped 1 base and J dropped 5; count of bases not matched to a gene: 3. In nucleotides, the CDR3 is TGTGCCAGCAGCTTAGGCTGGACTAGCGAGACCCAGTACTTC. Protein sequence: CASSLGWTSETQYF.

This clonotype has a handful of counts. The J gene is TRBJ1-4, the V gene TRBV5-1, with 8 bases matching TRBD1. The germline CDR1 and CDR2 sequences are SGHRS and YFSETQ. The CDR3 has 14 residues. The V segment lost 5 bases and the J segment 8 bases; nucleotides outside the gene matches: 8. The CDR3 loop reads CASRRGQEREKLFF. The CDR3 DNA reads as TGCGCCAGCAGACGGGGACAGGAGAGGGAAAAACTGTTTTTT.

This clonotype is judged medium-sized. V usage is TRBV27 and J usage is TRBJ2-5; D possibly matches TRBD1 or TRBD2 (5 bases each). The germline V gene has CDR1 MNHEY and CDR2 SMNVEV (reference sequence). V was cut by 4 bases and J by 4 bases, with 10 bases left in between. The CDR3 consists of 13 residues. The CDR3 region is CASSWGRGETQYF. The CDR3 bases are TGTGCCAGCAGTTGGGGGAGAGGAGAGACCCAGTACTTC.

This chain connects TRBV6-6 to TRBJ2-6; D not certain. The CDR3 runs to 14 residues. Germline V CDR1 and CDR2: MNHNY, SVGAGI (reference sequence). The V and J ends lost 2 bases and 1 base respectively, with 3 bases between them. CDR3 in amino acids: CASSYESGANVLTF. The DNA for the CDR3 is TGTGCCAGCAGTTACGAATCTGGGGCCAACGTCCTGACTTTC.

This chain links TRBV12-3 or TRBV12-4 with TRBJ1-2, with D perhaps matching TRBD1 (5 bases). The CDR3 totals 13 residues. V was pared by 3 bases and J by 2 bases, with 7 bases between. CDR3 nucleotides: TGTGCCAGCAGTTTCCGGGGCAACTATGGCTACACCTTC. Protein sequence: CASSFRGNYGYTF.

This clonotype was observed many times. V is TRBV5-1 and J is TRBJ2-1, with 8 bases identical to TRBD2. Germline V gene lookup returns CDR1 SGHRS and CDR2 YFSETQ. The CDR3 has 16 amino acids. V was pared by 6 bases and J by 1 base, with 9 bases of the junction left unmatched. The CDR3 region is CASKNSGTGSYNEQFF. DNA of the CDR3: TGCGCCAGCAAAAATAGCGGGACTGGGTCCTACAATGAGCAGTTCTTC.

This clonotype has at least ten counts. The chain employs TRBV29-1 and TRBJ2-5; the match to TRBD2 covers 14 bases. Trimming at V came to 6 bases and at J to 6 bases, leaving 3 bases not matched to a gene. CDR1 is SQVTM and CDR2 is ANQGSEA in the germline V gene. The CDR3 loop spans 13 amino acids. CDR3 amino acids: CSVGTSGGKTQYF. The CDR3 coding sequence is TGCAGCGTGGGGACTAGCGGGGGAAAGACCCAGTACTTC.

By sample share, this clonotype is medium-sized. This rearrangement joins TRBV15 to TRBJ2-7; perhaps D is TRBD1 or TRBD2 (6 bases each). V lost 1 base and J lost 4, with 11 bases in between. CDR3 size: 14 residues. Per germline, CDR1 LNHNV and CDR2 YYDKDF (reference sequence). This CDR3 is CATSRGWGAYEQYF. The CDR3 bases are TGTGCCACCAGCAGAGGCTGGGGGGCTTACGAGCAGTACTTC.

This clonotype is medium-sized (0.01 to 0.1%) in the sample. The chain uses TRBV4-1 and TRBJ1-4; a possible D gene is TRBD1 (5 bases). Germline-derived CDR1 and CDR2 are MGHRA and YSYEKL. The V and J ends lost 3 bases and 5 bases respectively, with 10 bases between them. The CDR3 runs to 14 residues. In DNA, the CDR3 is TGCGCCAGCAGCCAGAAAGGGGAGAATGAAAAACTGTTTTTT. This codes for CASSQKGENEKLFF.

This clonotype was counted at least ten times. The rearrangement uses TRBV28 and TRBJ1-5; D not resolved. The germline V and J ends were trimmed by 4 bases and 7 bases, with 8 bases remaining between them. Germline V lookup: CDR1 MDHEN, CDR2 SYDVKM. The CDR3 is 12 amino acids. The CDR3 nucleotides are TGTGCCAGCAGTTCTGGGAACCAGCCCCAGCATTTT. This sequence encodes CASSSGNQPQHF.

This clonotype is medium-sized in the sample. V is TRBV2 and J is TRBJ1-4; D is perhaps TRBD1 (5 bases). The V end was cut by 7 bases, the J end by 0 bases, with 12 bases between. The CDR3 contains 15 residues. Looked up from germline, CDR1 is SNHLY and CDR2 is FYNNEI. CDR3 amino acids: CASTEPGTTNEKLFF. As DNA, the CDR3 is TGTGCCAGCACCGAACCAGGGACAACTAATGAAAAACTGTTTTTT.

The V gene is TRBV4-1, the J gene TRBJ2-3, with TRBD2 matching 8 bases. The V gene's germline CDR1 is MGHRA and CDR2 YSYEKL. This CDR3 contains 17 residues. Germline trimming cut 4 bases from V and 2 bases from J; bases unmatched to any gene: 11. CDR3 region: CASSLILSGGPTDTQYF. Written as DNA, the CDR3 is TGCGCCAGCAGCCTTATACTATCGGGGGGGCCCACAGATACGCAGTATTTT.

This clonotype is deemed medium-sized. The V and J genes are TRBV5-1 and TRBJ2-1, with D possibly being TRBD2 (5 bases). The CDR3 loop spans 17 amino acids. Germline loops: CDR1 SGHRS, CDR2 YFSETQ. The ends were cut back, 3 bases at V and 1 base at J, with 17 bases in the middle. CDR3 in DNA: TGCGCCAGCAGCTGGACTCCGGGTTGGGTATCCTACAATGAGCAGTTCTTC. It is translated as CASSWTPGWVSYNEQFF.

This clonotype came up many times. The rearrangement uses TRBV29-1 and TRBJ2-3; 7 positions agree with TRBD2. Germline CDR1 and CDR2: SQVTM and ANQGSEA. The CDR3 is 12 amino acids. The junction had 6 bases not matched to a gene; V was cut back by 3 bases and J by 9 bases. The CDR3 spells CSVDSSGPTQYF. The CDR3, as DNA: TGCAGCGTTGATTCTAGCGGCCCAACGCAGTATTTT.

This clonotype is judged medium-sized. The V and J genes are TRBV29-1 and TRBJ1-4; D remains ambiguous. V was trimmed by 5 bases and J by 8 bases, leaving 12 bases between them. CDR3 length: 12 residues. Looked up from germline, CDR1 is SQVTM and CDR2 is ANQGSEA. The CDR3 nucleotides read TGCAGCGTTAAGGCCACAGACGAAAAACTGTTTTTT. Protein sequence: CSVKATDEKLFF.

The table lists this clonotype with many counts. CDR3 sequence: CASSANWRIGYNSPLHF. The CDR3, as DNA: TGTGCCAGCAGTGCTAACTGGCGGATCGGTTATAATTCACCCCTCCACTTT. The chain couples TRBV27 to TRBJ1-6, with D uncertain. CDR1 and CDR2 (germline): MNHEY, SMNVEV (reference sequence). The CDR3 contains 17 residues. V dropped 5 bases and J dropped 4 bases, with 18 bases sitting between them.

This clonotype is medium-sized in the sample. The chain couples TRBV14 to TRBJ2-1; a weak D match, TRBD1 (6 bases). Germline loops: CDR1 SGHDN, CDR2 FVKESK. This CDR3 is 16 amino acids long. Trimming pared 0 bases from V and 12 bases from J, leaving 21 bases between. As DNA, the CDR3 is TGTGCCAGCAGCCAAGAAGTAGGGGGTCCTACAATGAGGCAGTTCTTC. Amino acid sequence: CASSQEVGGPTMRQFF.

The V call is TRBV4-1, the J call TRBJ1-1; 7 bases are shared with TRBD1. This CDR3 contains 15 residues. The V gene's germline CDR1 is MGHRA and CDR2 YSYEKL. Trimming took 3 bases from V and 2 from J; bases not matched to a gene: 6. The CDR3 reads CASSHDREENTEAFF. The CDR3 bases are TGCGCCAGCAGCCACGACAGGGAGGAAAACACTGAAGCTTTCTTT.

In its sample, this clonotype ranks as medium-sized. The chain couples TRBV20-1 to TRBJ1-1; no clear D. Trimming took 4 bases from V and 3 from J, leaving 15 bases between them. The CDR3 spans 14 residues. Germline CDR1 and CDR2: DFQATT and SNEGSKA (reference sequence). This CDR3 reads CSATPGVGDTEAFF. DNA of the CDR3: TGCAGTGCTACTCCCGGAGTCGGAGACACTGAAGCTTTCTTT.

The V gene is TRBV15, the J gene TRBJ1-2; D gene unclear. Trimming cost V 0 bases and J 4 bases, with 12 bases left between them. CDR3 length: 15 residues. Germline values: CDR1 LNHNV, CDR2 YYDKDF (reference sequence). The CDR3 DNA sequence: TGTGCCACCAGCAGAGATAGCACCCGGAGCTATGGCTACACCTTC. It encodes CATSRDSTRSYGYTF.